Shown below are 17 T cell receptor beta chains from a single sample sequenced in a study of cytomegalovirus exposure and HLA in healthy donors. This PCR relied on a set of 60 Vbeta primers and 13 Jbeta primers. TCRdb keeps only in-frame clones here, not all; method: immunoSEQ multiplex PCR. In the table there are more than 65,000 clones, 60% to 80% of which are singletons. Sequencing was carried out using PBMCs. These receptors all come from a woman between 50 and 59 years old in good health and CMV-seropositive.

This clone was counted between two and nine times. This chain links TRBV19 with TRBJ2-1, with TRBD2 as a possible D gene (6 bases). V gave up 3 bases and J gave up 4 bases, with 13 bases separating them. This CDR3 region has 15 residues. CDR1 is LNHDA, CDR2 SQIVND, per germline (reference sequence). The CDR3 protein is CASSISGAGYNEQFF. As DNA, the CDR3 is TGTGCCAGTAGTATCTCGGGAGCTGGGTACAATGAGCAGTTCTTC.

The V call is TRBV10-3, the J call TRBJ2-1; 8 bases agree with TRBD2. The CDR3 length is 16 residues. CDR1 and CDR2 (germline): ENHRY, SYGVKD. V was clipped by 0 bases and J by 4 bases; unmatched bases: 5. CDR3 coding DNA: TGTGCCATCAGTGAGTCGCAGCGGGAGTTATACAATGAGCAGTTCTTC. This translates into CAISESQRELYNEQFF.

This chain joins TRBV7-9 and TRBJ2-7, with 7 positions matching TRBD2. This CDR3 has 14 residues. Germline lookup yields CDR1 SEHNR and CDR2 FQNEAQ (reference sequence). Trimming cost V 5 bases and J 6 bases; bases outside gene matches: 10. CDR3 region: CASSPAAGRGEQYF. Here the CDR3 DNA reads TGTGCCAGCAGCCCAGCTGCAGGGAGGGGCGAGCAGTACTTC. Together with reference TRBV7-9 and TRBJ2-7, the CDR3 gives the full variable domain: DTGVSQNPRHKITKRGQNVTFRCDPISEHNRLYWYRQTLGQGPEFLTYFQNEAQLEKSRLLSDRFSAERPKGSFSTLEIQRTEQGDSAMYLCASSPAAGRGEQYFGPGTRLTVT.

This chain joins TRBV6-6 and TRBJ2-5, with 9 bases that match TRBD2. Germline V gene data show CDR1 as MNHNY and CDR2 as SVGAGI (reference sequence). The CDR3 spans 16 residues. Losses at the gene ends were 8 bases for V and 4 bases for J; bases not matched to a gene: 14. The CDR3 DNA reads TGTGCCAGCTCTAGCGGGATGCAACGCTGGGGAGAGACCCAGTACTTC. Amino acids: CASSSGMQRWGETQYF.

The rearrangement joins TRBV2 to TRBJ2-5, with D perhaps matching TRBD2 (5 bases). V was pared by 2 bases and J by 5 bases, with 12 bases between. The germline CDR1 and CDR2 sequences are SNHLY and FYNNEI. The CDR3 length is 14 residues. The CDR3 protein is CASSETGDMETQYF. The CDR3 DNA sequence: TGTGCCAGCAGTGAAACCGGGGATATGGAGACCCAGTACTTC.

The rearrangement joins TRBV2 to TRBJ2-7, with D maybe TRBD1 (5 bases). CDR3 length: 15 amino acids. CDR1 and CDR2 from the germline V gene are SNHLY and FYNNEI. V lost 3 bases and J 1 base, leaving 13 bases between the germline ends. DNA for the CDR3: TGTGCCAGCAGTGAGTGGAAGTCAGGGTCCTACGAGCAGTACTTC. It specifies CASSEWKSGSYEQYF.

The chain joins TRBV7-9 to TRBJ2-7, with a tentative D call TRBD1 (5 bases). V shed 5 bases and J shed 3 bases, with 5 bases lying between them. The CDR3 length is 11 residues. Germline assignment: CDR1 SEHNR and CDR2 FQNEAQ (reference sequence). This CDR3 is CASSDSYEQYF. The CDR3 DNA reads TGTGCCAGCAGCGACAGCTACGAGCAGTACTTC.

This rearrangement joins TRBV15 to TRBJ2-4; D perhaps matches TRBD1 (5 bases). V lost 0 bases and J 9 bases, leaving 15 bases between the germline ends. This CDR3 region has 15 residues. The germline CDR1 and CDR2 sequences are LNHNV and YYDKDF (reference sequence). The CDR3 sequence is CATSRDTRGAAIQYF. The CDR3 DNA sequence: TGTGCCACCAGCAGAGATACTCGTGGGGCCGCCATTCAGTACTTC.

In this sample, this clone turned up a few times. The chain joins TRBV19 to TRBJ1-1, with 7 bases identical to TRBD1. V was clipped by 10 bases and J by 4 bases; unmatched bases: 9. The CDR3 covers 13 residues. CDR1 is LNHDA, CDR2 SQIVND, per germline (reference sequence). The CDR3 protein is CATSQGLFTEAFF. The CDR3 coding sequence is TGTGCCACCTCACAGGGGCTGTTCACTGAAGCTTTCTTT.

There are a few counts of this clone. V is TRBV9 and J is TRBJ2-1; 10 bases are shared with TRBD2. The CDR3 is made up of 14 amino acids. Germline V lookup: CDR1 SGDLS, CDR2 YYNGEE. The V gene end was trimmed by 4 bases and the J gene end by 9 bases; junction bases not matched to a gene: 7. The DNA for the CDR3 is TGTGCCAGCAGCCCCACAGCGGGAGGGCTTGAGCAGTTCTTC. Its protein product is CASSPTAGGLEQFF.

The V and J genes are TRBV18 and TRBJ2-7, with 8 bases fitting TRBD2. The germline gives CDR1 KGHSH, CDR2 LQKENI. J lost 6 bases, V lost 4 bases, and 8 bases had no gene match. The CDR3 runs to 14 residues. As DNA, the CDR3 is TGTGCCAGCTCACTTAGCGGGACCCCTCTCGAGCAGTACTTC. Protein: CASSLSGTPLEQYF.

V and J are TRBV4-1 and TRBJ1-4, with a tentative D call TRBD1 (6 bases). The ends were cut back, 0 bases at V and 8 bases at J, with 13 bases in the middle. In germline, CDR1 is MGHRA, CDR2 YSYEKL. The CDR3 length is 15 residues. Written as DNA, the CDR3 is TGCGCCAGCAGCCAAGATCTACAGGGCCAGGAAAAACTGTTTTTT. This sequence encodes CASSQDLQGQEKLFF.

The rearrangement uses TRBV7-6 and TRBJ2-5; TRBD2 is a possible D gene (5 bases). The germline V gene encodes CDR1 SGHVS and CDR2 FNYEAQ. The CDR3 has 15 residues. V was trimmed by 5 bases and J by 1 base, leaving 14 bases between them. In DNA form, the CDR3 reads TGTGCCAGCAGCACCGACCCTCGGGGCCAAGAGACCCAGTACTTC. This translates into CASSTDPRGQETQYF.

The genes are TRBV5-1 and TRBJ2-5, with D maybe TRBD2 (6 bases). Trimming removed 4 bases from V and 1 base from J, with 14 bases in between. The CDR3 totals 15 residues. Germline V CDR1 and CDR2: SGHRS, YFSETQ. The CDR3 here is CASSGPGAFQETQYF. CDR3 nucleotides: TGCGCCAGCAGCGGGCCGGGAGCCTTCCAAGAGACCCAGTACTTC.

The chain couples TRBV4-1 to TRBJ2-6; 9 bases agree with TRBD1. The CDR3 consists of 18 residues. After removal of 3 bases from V and 1 base from J, the junction contained 7 bases not matched to a gene. Germline V gene data show CDR1 as MGHRA and CDR2 as YSYEKL. The chain's CDR3 is CASSHRDRVTSGANVLTF. CDR3 bases: TGCGCCAGCAGCCACCGGGACAGGGTAACGTCTGGGGCCAACGTCCTGACTTTC.

This chain uses TRBV25-1 with TRBJ1-2, with TRBD1 matching over 9 bases. Trimming took 4 bases from V and 9 from J; bases not matched to a gene: 6. The CDR3 has 13 amino acids. Per the germline V gene, CDR1 is MGHDK and CDR2 is SYGVNS. The CDR3 here is CASSGGQGMRYTF. The DNA for the CDR3 is TGTGCCAGCAGTGGCGGACAGGGGATGCGCTACACCTTC.

This chain links TRBV9 with TRBJ1-1; D is undetermined. This CDR3 is built from 15 residues. Trimming stripped 2 bases from V and 3 bases from J, with 14 bases between. Germline CDR1 reads SGDLS; CDR2 reads YYNGEE. The CDR3 is CASSVLASGDTEAFF. In DNA form, the CDR3 reads TGTGCCAGCAGCGTTTTAGCAAGCGGGGACACTGAAGCTTTCTTT.